The T cell receptor beta chain under discussion was sequenced for a study of identifying expanded T cells in peripheral blood. Concerning this clone: Its antigen is not known.

CDR1 is KGHSH, CDR2 LQKENI, per germline. The CDR3 runs 15 residues. Trimming removed 4 bases from V and 6 bases from J, with 18 bases in between. Collection occurred without any documented infections or immune events in donors. Libraries were prepared by immunoSEQ multiplex PCR; TCRdb keeps only in-frame clonotypes and omits some of them. Among about 58,000 clones, around nine tenths were seen once, and the ten largest hold about 3.7%. Study-level results: Variance in clone template counts between approximately two-week samples significantly increased with total template count across all healthy donors. About 1.3 clones differed between technical replicates, versus approximately 17 and 20 over time.

The J gene is TRBJ1-2, the V gene TRBV18, with D tentatively TRBD1 (6 bases). The clonotype originates from a person aged 18 to 75 in good health. Sequencing was done on a sample of blood. The CDR3 sequence is CASSRQDSGLHGYTF. The CDR3 DNA reads as TGTGCCAGCTCACGACAGGATTCAGGGCTTCATGGCTACACCTTC.